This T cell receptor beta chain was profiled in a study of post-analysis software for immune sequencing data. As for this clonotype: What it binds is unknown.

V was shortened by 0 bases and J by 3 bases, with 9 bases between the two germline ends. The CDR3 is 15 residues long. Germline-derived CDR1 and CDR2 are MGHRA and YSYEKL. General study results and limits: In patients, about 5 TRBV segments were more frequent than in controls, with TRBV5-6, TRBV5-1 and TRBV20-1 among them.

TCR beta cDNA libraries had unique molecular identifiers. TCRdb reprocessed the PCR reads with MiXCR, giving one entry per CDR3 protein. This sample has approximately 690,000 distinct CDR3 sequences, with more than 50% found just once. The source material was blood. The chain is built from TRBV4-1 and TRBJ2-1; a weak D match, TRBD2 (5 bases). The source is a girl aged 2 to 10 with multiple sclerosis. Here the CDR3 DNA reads TGCGCCAGCAGCCAAGAGGCGGGTGTCTACAATGAGCAGTTCTTC. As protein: CASSQEAGVYNEQFF.